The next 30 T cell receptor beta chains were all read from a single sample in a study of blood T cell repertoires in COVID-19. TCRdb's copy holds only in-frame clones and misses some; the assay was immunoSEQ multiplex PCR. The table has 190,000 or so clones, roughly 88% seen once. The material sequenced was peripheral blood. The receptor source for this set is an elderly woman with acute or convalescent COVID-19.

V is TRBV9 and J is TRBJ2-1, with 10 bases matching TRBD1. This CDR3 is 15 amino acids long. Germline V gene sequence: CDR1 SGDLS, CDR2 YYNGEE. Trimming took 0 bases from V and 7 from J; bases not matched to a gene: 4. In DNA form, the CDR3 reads TGTGCCAGCAGCGTAGGACAGGGGGCGAAAAATGAGCAGTTCTTC. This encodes CASSVGQGAKNEQFF.

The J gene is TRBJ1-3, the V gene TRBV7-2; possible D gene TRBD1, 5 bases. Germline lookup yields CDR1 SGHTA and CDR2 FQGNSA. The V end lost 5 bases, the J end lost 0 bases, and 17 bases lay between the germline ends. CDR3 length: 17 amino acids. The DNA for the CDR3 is TGTGCCAGCAGCCAAGGAGGGACGGTTTTCTCTGGAAACACCATATATTTT. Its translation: CASSQGGTVFSGNTIYF.

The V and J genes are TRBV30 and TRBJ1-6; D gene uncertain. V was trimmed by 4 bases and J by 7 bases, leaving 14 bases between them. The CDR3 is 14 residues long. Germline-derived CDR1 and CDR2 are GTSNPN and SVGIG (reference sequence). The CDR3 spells CAWMVAGVNSPLHF. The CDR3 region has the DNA TGTGCCTGGATGGTGGCAGGTGTCAATTCACCCCTCCACTTT.

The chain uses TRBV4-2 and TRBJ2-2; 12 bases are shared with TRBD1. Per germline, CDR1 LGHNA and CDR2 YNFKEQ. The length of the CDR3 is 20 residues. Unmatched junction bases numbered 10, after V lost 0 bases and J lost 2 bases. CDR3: CASSQEIMGQGAVNTGELFF. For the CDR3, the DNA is TGTGCCAGCAGCCAAGAAATCATGGGACAGGGGGCCGTAAACACCGGGGAGCTGTTTTTT.

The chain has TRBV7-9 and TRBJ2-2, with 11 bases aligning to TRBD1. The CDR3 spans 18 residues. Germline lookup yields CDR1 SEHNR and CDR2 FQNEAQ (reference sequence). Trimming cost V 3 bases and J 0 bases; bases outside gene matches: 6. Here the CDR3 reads CASSFRTGGAANTGELFF. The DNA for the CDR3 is TGTGCCAGCAGCTTTCGGACAGGGGGCGCCGCGAACACCGGGGAGCTGTTTTTT.

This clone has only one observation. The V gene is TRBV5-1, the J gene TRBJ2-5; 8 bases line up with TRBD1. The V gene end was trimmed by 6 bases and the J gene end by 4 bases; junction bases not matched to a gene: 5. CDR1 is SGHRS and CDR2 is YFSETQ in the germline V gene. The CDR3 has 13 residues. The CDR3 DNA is TGCGCCAGCACCGGGACAGGTCGAGAGACCCAGTACTTC. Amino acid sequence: CASTGTGRETQYF.

CDR3 amino acids: CSARQYNEQFF. The CDR3 DNA reads TGCAGTGCTAGACAGTACAATGAGCAGTTCTTC. The chain is built from TRBV20-1 and TRBJ2-1; the D is unclear. This CDR3 is built from 11 residues. V shed 2 bases and J shed 4 bases, with 3 bases lying between them. Germline-derived CDR1 and CDR2 are DFQATT and SNEGSKA (reference sequence).

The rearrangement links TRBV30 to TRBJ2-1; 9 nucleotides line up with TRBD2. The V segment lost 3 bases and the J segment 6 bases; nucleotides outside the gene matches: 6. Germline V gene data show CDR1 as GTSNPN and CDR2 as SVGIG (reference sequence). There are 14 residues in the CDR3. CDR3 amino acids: CAWSPAGGANEQFF. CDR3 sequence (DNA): TGTGCCTGGAGCCCGGCGGGAGGGGCCAATGAGCAGTTCTTC.

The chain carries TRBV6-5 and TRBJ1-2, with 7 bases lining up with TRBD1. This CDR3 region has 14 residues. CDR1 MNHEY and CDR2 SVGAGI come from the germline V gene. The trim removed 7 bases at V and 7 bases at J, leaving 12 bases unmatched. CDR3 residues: CASTYPGTVLGYTF. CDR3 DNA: TGTGCCAGCACCTACCCCGGGACAGTCCTTGGCTACACCTTC.

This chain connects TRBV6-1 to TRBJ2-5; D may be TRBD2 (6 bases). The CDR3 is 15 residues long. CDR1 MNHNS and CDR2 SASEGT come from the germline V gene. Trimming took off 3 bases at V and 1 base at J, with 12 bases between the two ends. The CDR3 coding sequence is TGTGCCAGCAGTGAGGGGGGACGGCCCCAAGAGACCCAGTACTTC. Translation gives CASSEGGRPQETQYF.

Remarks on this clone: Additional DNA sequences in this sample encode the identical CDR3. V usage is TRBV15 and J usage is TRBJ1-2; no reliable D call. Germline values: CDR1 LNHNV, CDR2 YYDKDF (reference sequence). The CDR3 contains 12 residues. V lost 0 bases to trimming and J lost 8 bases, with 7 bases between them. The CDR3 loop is CATSRDRGGYTF. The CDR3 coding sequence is TGTGCCACCAGCAGAGACCGGGGAGGCTACACCTTC. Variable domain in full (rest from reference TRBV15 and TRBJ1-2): DAMVIQNPRYQVTQFGKPVTLSCSQTLNHNVMYWYQQKSSQAPKLLFHYYDKDFNNEADTPDNFQSRRPNTSFCFLDIRSPGLGDTAMYLCATSRDRGGYTFGSGTRLTVV.

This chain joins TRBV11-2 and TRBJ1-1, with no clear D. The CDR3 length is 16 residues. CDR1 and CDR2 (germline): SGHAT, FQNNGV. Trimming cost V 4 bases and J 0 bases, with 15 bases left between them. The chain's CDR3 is CASSSHAELLNTEAFF. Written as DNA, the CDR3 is TGTGCCAGCAGCTCCCACGCCGAGCTATTGAACACTGAAGCTTTCTTT.

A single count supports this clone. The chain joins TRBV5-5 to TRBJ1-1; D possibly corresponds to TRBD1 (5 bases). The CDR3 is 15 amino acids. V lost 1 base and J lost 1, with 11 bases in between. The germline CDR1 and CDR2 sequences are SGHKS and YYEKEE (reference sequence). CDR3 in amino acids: CASSLFLGGNTEAFF. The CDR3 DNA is TGTGCCAGCAGCTTGTTTCTGGGGGGGAACACTGAAGCTTTCTTT.

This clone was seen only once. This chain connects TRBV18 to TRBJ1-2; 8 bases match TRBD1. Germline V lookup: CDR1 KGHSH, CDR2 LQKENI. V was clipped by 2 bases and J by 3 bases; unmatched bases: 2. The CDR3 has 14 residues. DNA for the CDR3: TGTGCCAGCTCACCATCGGGACAGGACTATGGCTACACCTTC. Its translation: CASSPSGQDYGYTF.

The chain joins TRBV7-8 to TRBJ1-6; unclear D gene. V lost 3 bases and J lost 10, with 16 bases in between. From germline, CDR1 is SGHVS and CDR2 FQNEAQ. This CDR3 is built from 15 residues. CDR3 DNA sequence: TGTGCCAGCAGCTTTTCAAGGGAGGCTCTCTCACCCCTCCACTTT. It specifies CASSFSREALSPLHF. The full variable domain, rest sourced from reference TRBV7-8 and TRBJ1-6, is GAGVSQSPRYKVAKRGQDVALRCDPISGHVSLFWYQQALGQGPEFLTYFQNEAQLDKSGLPSDRFFAERPEGSVSTLKIQRTQQEDSAVYLCASSFSREALSPLHFGNGTRLTVT.

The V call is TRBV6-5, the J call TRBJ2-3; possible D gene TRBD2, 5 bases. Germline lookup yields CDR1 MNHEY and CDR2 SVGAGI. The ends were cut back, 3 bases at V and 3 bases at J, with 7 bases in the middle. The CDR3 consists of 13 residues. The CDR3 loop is CASSYPGTDTQYF. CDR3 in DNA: TGTGCCAGCAGTTATCCGGGGACAGATACGCAGTATTTT.

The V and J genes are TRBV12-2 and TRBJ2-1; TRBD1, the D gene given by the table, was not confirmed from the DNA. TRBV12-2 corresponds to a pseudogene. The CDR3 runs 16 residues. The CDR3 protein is CASRTWDTSPYNEQFF. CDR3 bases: TGTGCAAGTCGCACATGGGACACTTCGCCATACAATGAGCAGTTCTTC.

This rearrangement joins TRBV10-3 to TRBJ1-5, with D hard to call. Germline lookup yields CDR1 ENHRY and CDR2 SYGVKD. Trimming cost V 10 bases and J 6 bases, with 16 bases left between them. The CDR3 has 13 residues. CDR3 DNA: TGTGCCACCGACTCGAGGAGTGGTCAGCCCCAGCATTTT. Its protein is CATDSRSGQPQHF.

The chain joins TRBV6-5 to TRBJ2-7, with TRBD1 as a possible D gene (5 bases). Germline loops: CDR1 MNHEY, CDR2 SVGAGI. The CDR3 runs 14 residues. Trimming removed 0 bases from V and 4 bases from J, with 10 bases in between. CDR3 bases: TGTGCCAGCAGTTACTCACCAGGGCTATACGAGCAGTACTTC. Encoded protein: CASSYSPGLYEQYF.

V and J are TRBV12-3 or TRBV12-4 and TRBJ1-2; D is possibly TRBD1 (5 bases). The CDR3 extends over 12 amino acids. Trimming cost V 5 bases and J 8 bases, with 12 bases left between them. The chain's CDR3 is CASSLSQEGYTF. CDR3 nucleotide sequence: TGTGCCAGCAGTCTCTCACAGGAGGGCTACACCTTC.

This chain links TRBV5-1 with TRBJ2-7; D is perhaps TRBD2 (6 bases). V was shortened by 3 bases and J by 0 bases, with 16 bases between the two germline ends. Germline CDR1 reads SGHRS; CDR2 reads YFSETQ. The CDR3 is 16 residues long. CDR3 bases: TGCGCCAGCAGCTCGGGGGATGAAGGACGCTCCTACGAGCAGTACTTC. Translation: CASSSGDEGRSYEQYF.

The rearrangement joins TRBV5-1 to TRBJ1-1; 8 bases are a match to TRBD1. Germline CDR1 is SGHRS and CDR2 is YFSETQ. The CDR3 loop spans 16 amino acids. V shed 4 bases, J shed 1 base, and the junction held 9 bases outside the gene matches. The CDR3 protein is CASSPGTGFGNTEAFF. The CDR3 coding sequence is TGCGCCAGCAGCCCCGGGACAGGATTTGGGAACACTGAAGCTTTCTTT. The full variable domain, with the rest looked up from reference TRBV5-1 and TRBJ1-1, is KAGVTQTPRYLIKTRGQQVTLSCSPISGHRSVSWYQQTPGQGLQFLFEYFSETQRNKGNFPGRFSGRQFSNSRSEMNVSTLELGDSALYLCASSPGTGFGNTEAFFGQGTRLTVV.

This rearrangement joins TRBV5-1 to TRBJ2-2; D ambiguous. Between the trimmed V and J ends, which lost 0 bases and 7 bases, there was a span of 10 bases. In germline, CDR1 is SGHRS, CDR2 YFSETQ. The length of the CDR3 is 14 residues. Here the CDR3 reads CASSLVSTNGELFF. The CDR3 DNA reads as TGCGCCAGCAGCTTGGTTTCGACAAACGGGGAGCTGTTTTTT. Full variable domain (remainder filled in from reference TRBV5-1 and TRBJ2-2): KAGVTQTPRYLIKTRGQQVTLSCSPISGHRSVSWYQQTPGQGLQFLFEYFSETQRNKGNFPGRFSGRQFSNSRSEMNVSTLELGDSALYLCASSLVSTNGELFFGEGSRLTVL.

CDR3 coding DNA: TGCGCCAGCAGCCAAGATTATGTAAGGGGACTAGTCACAGATACGCAGTATTTT. It translates to CASSQDYVRGLVTDTQYF. The rearrangement links TRBV4-3 to TRBJ2-3; TRBD2 agrees at 8 bases. This CDR3 contains 18 residues. V dropped 0 bases and J dropped 2; count of bases not matched to a gene: 10. In germline, CDR1 is LGHNA, CDR2 YSLEER.

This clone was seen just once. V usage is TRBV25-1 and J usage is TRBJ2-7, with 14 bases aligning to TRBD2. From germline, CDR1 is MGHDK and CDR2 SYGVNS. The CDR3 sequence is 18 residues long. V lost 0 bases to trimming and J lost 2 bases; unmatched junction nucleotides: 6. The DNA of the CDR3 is TGTGCCAGCAGTGAATATTTTGGACTAGCGGGAGGTCCCTACGAGCAGTACTTC. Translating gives CASSEYFGLAGGPYEQYF.

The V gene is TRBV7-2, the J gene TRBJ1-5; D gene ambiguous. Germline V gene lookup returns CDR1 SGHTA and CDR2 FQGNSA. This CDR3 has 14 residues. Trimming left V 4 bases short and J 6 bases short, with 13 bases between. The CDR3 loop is CASSSPGGVQPQHF. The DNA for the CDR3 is TGTGCCAGCAGCTCGCCCGGCGGGGTTCAGCCCCAGCATTTT.

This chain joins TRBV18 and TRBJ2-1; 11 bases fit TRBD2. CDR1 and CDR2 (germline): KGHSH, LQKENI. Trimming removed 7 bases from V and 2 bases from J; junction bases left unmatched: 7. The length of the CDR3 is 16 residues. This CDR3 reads CASLGPSGGPYNEQFF. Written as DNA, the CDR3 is TGTGCCAGCTTGGGGCCTAGCGGGGGGCCCTACAATGAGCAGTTCTTC.

The CDR3 DNA reads as TGTGCCTGGACGTCTTTCAATGAGCAGTTCTTC. This sequence encodes CAWTSFNEQFF. This chain joins TRBV30 and TRBJ2-1; no reliable D call. The CDR3 length is 11 residues. With 4 bases removed from V and 6 bases from J, the gap between germline ends came to 7 bases. Germline assignment: CDR1 GTSNPN and CDR2 SVGIG (reference sequence).

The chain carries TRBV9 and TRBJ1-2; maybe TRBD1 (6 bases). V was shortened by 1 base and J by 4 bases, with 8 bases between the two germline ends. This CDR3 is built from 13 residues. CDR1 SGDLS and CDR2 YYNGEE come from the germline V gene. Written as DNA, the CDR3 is TGTGCCAGCAGCGTACAGGGGAGCTATGGCTACACCTTC. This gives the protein CASSVQGSYGYTF.

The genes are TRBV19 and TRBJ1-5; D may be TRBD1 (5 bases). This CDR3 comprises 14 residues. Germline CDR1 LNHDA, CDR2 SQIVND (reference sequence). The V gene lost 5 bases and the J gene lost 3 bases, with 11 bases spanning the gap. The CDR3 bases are TGTGCCAGTAGTCACCGACAGTCCAATCAGCCCCAGCATTTT. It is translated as CASSHRQSNQPQHF.